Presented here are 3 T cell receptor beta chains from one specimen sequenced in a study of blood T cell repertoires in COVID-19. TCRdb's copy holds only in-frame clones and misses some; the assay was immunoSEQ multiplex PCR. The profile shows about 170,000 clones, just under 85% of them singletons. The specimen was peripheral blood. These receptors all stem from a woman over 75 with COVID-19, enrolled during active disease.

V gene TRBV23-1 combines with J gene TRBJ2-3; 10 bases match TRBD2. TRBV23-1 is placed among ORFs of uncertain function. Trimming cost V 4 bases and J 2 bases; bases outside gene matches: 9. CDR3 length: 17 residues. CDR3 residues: CASSPGLAGASTDTQYF. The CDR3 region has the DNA TGCGCCAGCAGTCCCGGCCTAGCGGGGGCGTCCACAGATACGCAGTATTTT.

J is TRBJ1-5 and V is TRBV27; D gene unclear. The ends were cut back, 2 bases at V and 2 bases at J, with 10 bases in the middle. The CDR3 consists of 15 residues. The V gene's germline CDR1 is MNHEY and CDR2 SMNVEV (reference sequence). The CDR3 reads CASSLGGLGNQPQHF. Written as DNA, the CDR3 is TGTGCCAGCAGTTTAGGAGGCTTAGGCAATCAGCCCCAGCATTTT.

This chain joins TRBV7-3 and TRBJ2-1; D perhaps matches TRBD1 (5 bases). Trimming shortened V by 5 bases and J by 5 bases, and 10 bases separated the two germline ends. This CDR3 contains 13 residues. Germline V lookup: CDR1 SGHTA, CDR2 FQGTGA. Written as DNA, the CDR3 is TGTGCCAGCAGCATCACAGGTAACAATGAGCAGTTCTTC. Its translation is CASSITGNNEQFF.